The T cell receptor beta chain under discussion was sequenced for a study of OX40 agonist ivuxolimab in advanced cancers. CDR1 and CDR2 (germline): ENHRY, SYGVKD. This CDR3 has 18 amino acids. Trimming shortened V by 0 bases and J by 0 bases, and 15 bases separated the two germline ends. Data came from immunoSEQ multiplex PCR; TCRdb stores just in-frame clones and leaves some out. Of thousands of clones in the sample, 88% were seen once. As regards this clone: Its antigen is unknown.

Findings of the study overall: More expanded clones were seen, on average, in CD8+ T cells than in CD4+.

Excluded were patients having autoimmune disease history or systemic immunosuppression. This material consisted of CD4+ or CD8+ T cells sorted from blood, taken in a trial of the OX40 agonist ivuxolimab. The TCR sequence derives from an adult with an advanced solid tumor such as melanoma, head and neck, liver or kidney cancer. V is TRBV10-3 and J is TRBJ2-1; D may be TRBD2 (5 bases). CDR3 nucleotide sequence: TGTGCCATCAGTGAGTCGAGGGCTGTAGGGATCTCCTACAATGAGCAGTTCTTC. Protein: CAISESRAVGISYNEQFF.